This section outlines one T cell receptor beta chain sequence together with its context. What it recognizes is unknown. These data come from a study of shared clonotypes between healthy human individuals. Study-level background: The study drew on two women and three men aged 18 to 49 as donors.

All the donors were Caucasian adults who lived in Nashville, Tennessee. General observations from the study: Sampling used blood alone; tissue repertoires probably differ.

Sequenced by immunoSEQ multiplex PCR; TCRdb stores in-frame clones only, minus some. This table holds over 2 million clones, 85% to 95% found once. This receptor was obtained from a man aged 18 to 30 in good health. The material sequenced was naive CD4+ T cells sorted from blood. Subset: CD45RA+ positively selected.

CDR3 sequence (DNA): TGCAGCGTTAAAAGAGGGACGCAGAACGAAAAACTGTTTTTT. Its protein is CSVKRGTQNEKLFF. V usage is TRBV29-1 and J usage is TRBJ1-4; a possible D gene is TRBD1 (5 bases). The germline V and J ends were trimmed by 5 bases and 8 bases, with 18 bases remaining between them. The CDR3 contains 14 residues. Germline V CDR1 and CDR2: SQVTM, ANQGSEA.